The 32 T cell receptor beta chains in this list originate from one sample, sequenced in a study of beta chain features in type 1 diabetes. Reverse transcribing all isolated RNA meant expressed TCRB transcripts were sequenced. Data came from immunoSEQ multiplex PCR; TCRdb stores just in-frame clones and leaves some out. The sample carries fewer than 900,000 clones, 15% to 20% recorded once. Sequenced input: naive CD4+ T cells from blood. The source is a woman under 30 in good health.

This clone was detected only a few times. The chain employs TRBV5-6 and TRBJ2-1; D is uncertain. Germline CDR1 is SGHDT and CDR2 is YYEEEE. The V end lost 1 base, the J end lost 12 bases, and 8 bases lay between the germline ends. The CDR3 runs 11 residues. Here the CDR3 reads CASSLTNRQFF. The CDR3 DNA is TGTGCCAGCAGCTTGACCAATCGGCAGTTCTTC.

In the case of this clone: The sample contains more than one DNA sequence encoding this CDR3. This rearrangement joins TRBV19 to TRBJ1-2; D gene uncertain. Germline V lookup: CDR1 LNHDA, CDR2 SQIVND (reference sequence). Trimming pared 4 bases from V and 2 bases from J, leaving 2 bases between. The CDR3 has 11 residues. This CDR3 is CASSRNYGYTF. CDR3 coding DNA: TGTGCCAGTAGTAGGAACTATGGCTACACCTTC. The full variable domain, with the rest looked up from reference TRBV19 and TRBJ1-2, is DGGITQSPKYLFRKEGQNVTLSCEQNLNHDAMYWYRQDPGQGLRLIYYSQIVNDFQKGDIAEGYSVSREKKESFPLTVTSAQKNPTAFYLCASSRNYGYTFGSGTRLTVV.

V usage is TRBV7-2 and J usage is TRBJ1-5; TRBD1 might be the D (5 bases). The CDR3 length is 14 residues. V shed 5 bases and J shed 6 bases, with 14 bases lying between them. Germline CDR1 reads SGHTA; CDR2 reads FQGNSA. In DNA form, the CDR3 reads TGTGCCAGCAGCGCATGGACATCGGGTCAGCCCCAGCATTTT. Protein product: CASSAWTSGQPQHF.

The chain couples TRBV29-1 to TRBJ2-7, with D tentatively TRBD2 (6 bases). This CDR3 comprises 14 residues. CDR1 and CDR2 from the germline V gene are SQVTM and ANQGSEA. The V gene lost 4 bases and the J gene lost 1 base, with 14 bases spanning the gap. DNA of the CDR3: TGCAGCGTTGGTGGAGGGGATCCTTCCTACGAGCAGTACTTC. It encodes CSVGGGDPSYEQYF.

V usage is TRBV10-2 and J usage is TRBJ2-7; 8 bases agree with TRBD2. The junction had 11 bases not matched to a gene; V was cut back by 7 bases and J by 6 bases. Germline CDR1 is WSHSY and CDR2 is SAAADI. The CDR3 has 14 amino acids. Written as DNA, the CDR3 is TGCGCCAGCAAACCGGGACTAGGATCCATCGAGCAGTACTTC. Its translation is CASKPGLGSIEQYF.

This clone was picked up a small number of times. CDR3 sequence (DNA): TGTGCCACCAGCAGAGATGTAGCCTACTCTGGAAACACCATATATTTT. Translation: CATSRDVAYSGNTIYF. The V and J genes are TRBV15 and TRBJ1-3; D gene unclear. This CDR3 spans 16 amino acids. Germline-derived CDR1 and CDR2 are LNHNV and YYDKDF (reference sequence). V lost 0 bases, J lost 0 bases, and 9 bases lay in between.

This clone was observed a handful of times. This chain joins TRBV6-6 and TRBJ2-7; the D gene could be TRBD1 or TRBD2 (5 bases each). This CDR3 has 12 residues. Germline CDR1 is MNHNY and CDR2 is SVGAGI (reference sequence). V lost 5 bases to trimming and J lost 8 bases, with 13 bases between them. The CDR3 sequence is CASSVQGAKQYF. The DNA for the CDR3 is TGTGCCAGCAGTGTCCAGGGAGCAAAGCAGTACTTC.

This clone was counted between two and nine times. V gene TRBV5-1 combines with J gene TRBJ2-2, with 7 nucleotides matching TRBD1. The trim removed 4 bases at V and 5 bases at J, leaving 5 bases unmatched. The CDR3 runs 14 residues. CDR1 is SGHRS, CDR2 YFSETQ, per germline. The CDR3 is CASSTPTGTGELFF. The DNA for the CDR3 is TGCGCCAGCAGCACTCCGACAGGGACCGGGGAGCTGTTTTTT.

This chain joins TRBV7-9 and TRBJ1-3; D unclear. Trimming took off 6 bases at V and 2 bases at J, with 14 bases between the two ends. The germline V gene encodes CDR1 SEHNR and CDR2 FQNEAQ (reference sequence). The CDR3 loop spans 15 amino acids. Here the CDR3 DNA reads TGTGCCAGCAGTCTAGAGAGAATCCCTGGAAACACCATATATTTT. Its protein product is CASSLERIPGNTIYF.

This chain joins TRBV18 and TRBJ2-2; 7 bases align to TRBD1. V shed 4 bases, J shed 6 bases, and the junction held 5 bases outside the gene matches. Germline values: CDR1 KGHSH, CDR2 LQKENI. This CDR3 is 14 amino acids long. The CDR3 region is CASSLQQGSGELFF. CDR3 nucleotides: TGTGCCAGCTCACTTCAACAGGGGTCCGGGGAGCTGTTTTTT.

The rearrangement uses TRBV2 and TRBJ1-3; 8 nucleotides align to TRBD1. Germline V gene lookup returns CDR1 SNHLY and CDR2 FYNNEI. This CDR3 region has 17 residues. Trimming cost V 6 bases and J 1 base; bases outside gene matches: 11. The CDR3 DNA sequence: TGTGCCAGCAGGGATACAGGGGGAATAGCTTCTGGAAACACCATATATTTT. It yields the protein CASRDTGGIASGNTIYF.

This clone turned up a few times. The sample holds other DNA sequences that translate to the same CDR3. The rearrangement links TRBV18 to TRBJ2-5, with unresolved D. Germline V CDR1 and CDR2: KGHSH, LQKENI. Trimming cost V 2 bases and J 1 base, with 2 bases left between them. The CDR3 length is 12 residues. CDR3 loop: CASSPSQETQYF. CDR3 in DNA: TGTGCCAGCTCACCATCCCAAGAGACCCAGTACTTC.

The chain combines TRBV9 with TRBJ2-7; D could derive from TRBD1 or TRBD2 (5 bases each). V was cut by 7 bases and J by 3 bases, with 20 bases left in between. Germline V gene data show CDR1 as SGDLS and CDR2 as YYNGEE. The CDR3 is made up of 15 amino acids. CDR3 sequence: CASSRGRDQSYEQYF. In DNA, the CDR3 is TGTGCCAGCTCTCGTGGAAGGGACCAGAGCTACGAGCAGTACTTC. The full variable domain, in which reference TRBV9 and TRBJ2-7 provide the parts outside the CDR3, is DSGVTQTPKHLITATGQRVTLRCSPRSGDLSVYWYQQSLDQGLQFLIQYYNGEERAKGNILERFSAQQFPDLHSELNLSSLELGDSALYFCASSRGRDQSYEQYFGPGTRLTVT.

This clone was observed a few times. V and J are TRBV7-3 and TRBJ2-1, with TRBD1 matching 9 bases. J was trimmed by 5 bases and V by 5 bases; bases with no gene match: 10. In germline, CDR1 is SGHTA, CDR2 FQGTGA. This CDR3 contains 16 residues. Here the CDR3 reads CASSPVGGQGDNEQFF. In nucleotides, the CDR3 is TGTGCCAGCAGCCCGGTCGGGGGACAGGGTGACAATGAGCAGTTCTTC.

This clone was seen more than once but under ten times. The rearrangement uses TRBV7-9 and TRBJ2-4; 7 nucleotides align to TRBD1. Trimming removed 3 bases from V and 3 bases from J; junction bases left unmatched: 8. Per the germline V gene, CDR1 is SEHNR and CDR2 is FQNEAQ (reference sequence). The CDR3 sequence is 16 residues long. CDR3 DNA: TGTGCCAGCAGCTTTACAGGGGCCCTAGGCAAAAACATTCAGTACTTC. Translating it yields CASSFTGALGKNIQYF.

The CDR3 DNA follows: TGTGCCAGCAGCGGACTAGCGGGAGGGACAGATACGCAGTATTTT. Amino acid sequence: CASSGLAGGTDTQYF. V usage is TRBV6-5 and J usage is TRBJ2-3; 15 bases align to TRBD2. Germline CDR1 and CDR2: MNHEY and SVGAGI. This CDR3 spans 15 amino acids. Trimming cost V 6 bases and J 3 bases; bases outside gene matches: 1.

This clone showed up just a few times. The rearrangement joins TRBV11-2 to TRBJ2-7; the D is unclear. Trimming removed 2 bases at V and 6 bases at J, with 8 bases between. Germline CDR1 SGHAT, CDR2 FQNNGV. The CDR3 runs 12 residues. For the CDR3, the DNA is TGTGCCAGCAGCTTATCTCTGTCCGAGCAGTACTTC. Its protein is CASSLSLSEQYF.

This clone was counted between two and nine times. The chain is built from TRBV5-1 and TRBJ2-5; D could derive from TRBD1 or TRBD2 (5 bases each). The germline CDR1 and CDR2 sequences are SGHRS and YFSETQ. The CDR3 consists of 13 residues. Trimming cost V 6 bases and J 5 bases, with 14 bases left between them. This CDR3 is CASKLGEWETQYF. CDR3 in DNA: TGCGCCAGCAAGTTGGGGGAATGGGAGACCCAGTACTTC.

In this sample, this clone turned up a few times. The gene calls are TRBV11-2 and TRBJ2-7; 9 nucleotides align to TRBD2. The CDR3 sequence is 18 residues long. From germline, CDR1 is SGHAT and CDR2 FQNNGV. V gave up 2 bases and J gave up 1 base; unmatched junction bases: 12. CDR3 DNA: TGTGCCAGCAGCTTAATTCTGTCGGGCGGGAGGGGATCCTACGAGCAGTACTTC. Amino acids: CASSLILSGGRGSYEQYF. The variable domain in full, completed from reference TRBV11-2 and TRBJ2-7, reads EAGVAQSPRYKIIEKRQSVAFWCNPISGHATLYWYQQILGQGPKLLIQFQNNGVVDDSQLPKDRFSAERLKGVDSTLKIQPAKLEDSAVYLCASSLILSGGRGSYEQYFGPGTRLTVT.

There are a few counts of this clone. This chain connects TRBV7-2 to TRBJ2-2; 10 bases are a match to TRBD1. The CDR3 runs 18 residues. Germline-derived CDR1 and CDR2 are SGHTA and FQGNSA. J was trimmed by 8 bases and V by 0 bases; bases with no gene match: 12. CDR3: CASSLAHRDRGLSGELFF. As DNA, the CDR3 is TGTGCCAGCAGCTTAGCTCACCGGGACAGGGGACTTTCGGGGGAGCTGTTTTTT. The variable domain in full, completed from reference TRBV7-2 and TRBJ2-2, reads GAGVSQSPSNKVTEKGKDVELRCDPISGHTALYWYRQSLGQGLEFLIYFQGNSAPDKSGLPSDRFSAERTGGSVSTLTIQRTQQEDSAVYLCASSLAHRDRGLSGELFFGEGSRLTVL.

This clone was seen only a few times. V usage is TRBV18 and J usage is TRBJ2-5; D is tentatively TRBD1 or TRBD2 (5 bases each). The CDR3 extends over 14 amino acids. The germline gives CDR1 KGHSH, CDR2 LQKENI. Trimming removed 0 bases at V and 5 bases at J, with 10 bases between. The CDR3 protein is CASSPPYGTETQYF. The CDR3 DNA is TGTGCCAGCTCACCACCTTACGGGACCGAGACCCAGTACTTC.

V and J are TRBV7-9 and TRBJ2-1; D is unclear. This CDR3 is 13 amino acids long. Trimming stripped 1 base from V and 12 bases from J, with 13 bases between. The germline gives CDR1 SEHNR, CDR2 FQNEAQ (reference sequence). CDR3: CASSLGGSRLQFF. For the CDR3, the DNA is TGTGCCAGCAGCTTAGGGGGTTCTAGGCTGCAGTTCTTC.

This clone has just a few counts. This sequence joins TRBV18 and TRBJ2-1, with D tentatively TRBD2 (6 bases). V shed 9 bases and J shed 8 bases, with 20 bases lying between them. The CDR3 length is 14 residues. Germline V gene lookup returns CDR1 KGHSH and CDR2 LQKENI. The CDR3 DNA reads TGTGCCAGTTCCCCCGGGCTAGCGAGGGATGAGCAGTTCTTC. It codes for CASSPGLARDEQFF.

This clone has more than one count but fewer than ten. The chain couples TRBV18 to TRBJ2-7; TRBD2 aligns across 11 bases. Germline V gives CDR1 KGHSH, CDR2 LQKENI. The CDR3 totals 15 residues. V dropped 4 bases and J dropped 1; count of bases not matched to a gene: 3. The CDR3 sequence is CASSLTSGSSYEQYF. CDR3 DNA sequence: TGTGCCAGCTCACTTACTAGCGGGAGTTCCTACGAGCAGTACTTC.

This clone has only a few counts. The chain recombines TRBV5-1 with TRBJ2-3; D unresolved. V was clipped by 0 bases and J by 5 bases, with 10 bases between them. Germline V gives CDR1 SGHRS, CDR2 YFSETQ. This CDR3 comprises 14 residues. CDR3 nucleotide sequence: TGCGCCAGCAGCTTGGTGACTTTGGGAGATACGCAGTATTTT. Protein product: CASSLVTLGDTQYF.

This clone was recorded a few times. The chain combines TRBV9 with TRBJ2-5; perhaps TRBD1 as D (5 bases). The germline V gene encodes CDR1 SGDLS and CDR2 YYNGEE. The length of the CDR3 is 15 residues. V lost 5 bases, J lost 4 bases, and 18 bases lay in between. CDR3 sequence reads: CASSLSQGVGETQYF. The DNA for the CDR3 is TGTGCCAGCAGTTTGAGTCAGGGTGTAGGAGAGACCCAGTACTTC. The entire variable domain, with the rest obtained from reference TRBV9 and TRBJ2-5, is as follows: DSGVTQTPKHLITATGQRVTLRCSPRSGDLSVYWYQQSLDQGLQFLIQYYNGEERAKGNILERFSAQQFPDLHSELNLSSLELGDSALYFCASSLSQGVGETQYFGPGTRLLVL.

The V call is TRBV11-2, the J call TRBJ2-5; no reliable D call. Germline V lookup: CDR1 SGHAT, CDR2 FQNNGV. This CDR3 region has 13 residues. The V end was cut by 2 bases, the J end by 4 bases, with 8 bases between. DNA of the CDR3: TGTGCCAGCAGCTTATCGGACCCAGAGACCCAGTACTTC. This gives the protein CASSLSDPETQYF.

This chain links TRBV5-8 with TRBJ1-1; no definite D call. Germline V gene data show CDR1 as SGHTS and CDR2 as YDEGEE. The CDR3 length is 14 residues. V was shortened by 5 bases and J by 0 bases, with 11 bases between the two germline ends. The CDR3 region has the DNA TGTGCCAGCAGATCTGGACGGGTGAACACTGAAGCTTTCTTT. This encodes CASRSGRVNTEAFF.

A note on this clone: This specimen includes other DNA sequences encoding the same CDR3. This chain joins TRBV7-9 and TRBJ1-1; D unresolved. This CDR3 comprises 11 residues. The germline V gene has CDR1 SEHNR and CDR2 FQNEAQ (reference sequence). V lost 3 bases, J lost 6 bases, and 5 bases lay in between. The CDR3: CASSLVSEAFF. The CDR3 DNA is TGTGCCAGCAGCTTGGTGTCTGAAGCTTTCTTT.

This chain links TRBV2 with TRBJ2-7, with 11 bases identical to TRBD2. With V trimmed by 7 bases and J by 6 bases, 11 bases remained unmatched. Germline-derived CDR1 and CDR2 are SNHLY and FYNNEI. The CDR3 has 15 amino acids. As DNA, the CDR3 is TGTGCCAGCAACCTAGCGGGAGGAAACGTGGGCGAGCAGTACTTC. Translation gives CASNLAGGNVGEQYF. Full variable domain (missing parts from reference TRBV2 and TRBJ2-7): EPEVTQTPSHQVTQMGQEVILRCVPISNHLYFYWYRQILGQKVEFLVSFYNNEISEKSEIFDDQFSVERPDGSNFTLKIRSTKLEDSAMYFCASNLAGGNVGEQYFGPGTRLTVT.

The chain carries TRBV9 and TRBJ2-1, with TRBD2 matching 12 bases. There are 20 residues in the CDR3. V shed 3 bases, J shed 3 bases, and the junction held 16 bases outside the gene matches. Germline CDR1 is SGDLS and CDR2 is YYNGEE. CDR3 DNA: TGTGCCAGCAGCGAGAGGACCGGGACTAGCGGGTCTGTGGGCTACAATGAGCAGTTCTTC. It translates to CASSERTGTSGSVGYNEQFF.

J is TRBJ2-7 and V is TRBV5-6; D gene unclear. The ends were cut back, 5 bases at V and 5 bases at J, with 8 bases in the middle. CDR3 length equals 11 residues. Germline CDR1 and CDR2: SGHDT and YYEEEE. In nucleotides, the CDR3 is TGTGCCAGCAGGTTCGAAGACGAGCAGTACTTC. Translation gives CASRFEDEQYF.